A selection of T cell receptor beta chains follows, all from one sample in a study of PD-L1 blockade in urothelial cancer. Sequenced by immunoSEQ multiplex PCR; TCRdb stores in-frame clones only, minus some. In the table there are almost 90,000 clones, less than 90% of which are singletons. Material: PBMCs, obtained around atezolizumab (anti-PD-L1) treatment. The source is a man aged 55 to 70 with urothelial cancer. CDR3s include the opening cysteine and the closing phenylalanine or tryptophan. The D gene is left open where the match is weak. Expanded clones are given a class, and other clones once, few, many or no size at all.

TRBV2	TRBD2	NA	TRBJ2-3	TGTGCCAGCATTGGCGGGAGGGCGGACACAGATACGCAGTATTTT	CASIGGRADTDTQYF
TRBV5-4	NA	NA	TRBJ1-1	TGTGCCAGCAGCCAAGATATGGCAGGGTATGCAGCTTTCTTT	CASSQDMAGYAAFF
TRBV9	TRBD2	NA	TRBJ2-3	TGTGCCAGCAGCGTAATCACGGGGGGTACAGATACGCAGTATTTT	CASSVITGGTDTQYF
TRBV18	TRBD2	NA	TRBJ2-1	TGTGCCAGCTCACCAGGGACTAGCGGGAATGAGCAGTTCTTC	CASSPGTSGNEQFF
TRBV10-3	NA	NA	TRBJ2-3	TGTGCCATCAGTGACCCTAGCCTTACTAGCACAGATACGCAGTATTTT	CAISDPSLTSTDTQYF
TRBV19	NA	NA	TRBJ1-5	TGTGCCAGTAGTATAGATCCCGGCGGGTTGGGGCAGCCCCAGCATTTT	CASSIDPGGLGQPQHF
TRBV29-1	NA	NA	TRBJ2-5	TGCAGCGTTGAGGGGGCAGGGGAGACCCAGTACTTC	CSVEGAGETQYF
TRBV7-9	NA	NA	TRBJ2-7	TGTGCCAGCAGCAGGGGGACACTGTACTACGAGCAGTACTTC	CASSRGTLYYEQYF
TRBV6-5	TRBD1	few	TRBJ1-1	TGTGCCAGCAGACCGGGGACAGGGGGCAGGGCTTTCTTT	CASRPGTGGRAFF
TRBV19	NA	NA	TRBJ2-1	TGTGCCAGTAGTATAGTGGCAGTCTACAATGAGCAGTTCTTC	CASSIVAVYNEQFF
TRBV6-4	NA	NA	TRBJ2-2	TGTGCCACGTCACAGGGCCCCGGGGAGCTGTTTTTT	CATSQGPGELFF
TRBV5-1	NA	NA	TRBJ1-2	TGCGCCAGCAGCTTGGCCCAGGCCGATCAGGGTGGCTACACCTTC	CASSLAQADQGGYTF
TRBV19	NA	NA	TRBJ1-2	TGTGCCAGTAGTCTACGGACAGATTCTAACTATGGCTACACCTTC	CASSLRTDSNYGYTF